The rows below give T cell receptor beta chains drawn from one sample of a study of long-term antiretroviral therapy in people with HIV. Clones were sequenced by immunoSEQ multiplex PCR, and TCRdb holds only the in-frame ones, with some missing. The sample gives around 15,000 clones, more than 60% of which show up once; over 20% is in the top ten. Source: unsorted PBMCs, taken 2.1 years after starting antiretroviral therapy. These receptors were obtained from a man aged 35-49 years with HIV. CDR3s include the opening cysteine and the closing phenylalanine or tryptophan. The D gene is left open where the match is weak. Clone sizes are given selectively: once, few, many, or a class where the clone is expanded.

V,D,J,size,length,DNA,CDR3
TRBV27,TRBD1,TRBJ1-1,NA,14,TGTGCCAGCAGCCGACAGGGGATGAACACTGAAGCTTTCTTT,CASSRQGMNTEAFF
TRBV11-2,NA,TRBJ1-5,NA,14,TGTGCCAGCAGCTTTTCCGGCCACAATCAGCCCCAGCATTTT,CASSFSGHNQPQHF
TRBV5-4,NA,TRBJ1-1,NA,13,TGTGCCTTCGGGGGCGGGGGGCGGACTGAAGCTTTCTTT,CAFGGGGRTEAFF
TRBV5-6,NA,TRBJ1-3,medium-sized,16,TGTGCCAGCAGCTTGGAATGGGGAAACTCTGGAAACACCATATATTTT,CASSLEWGNSGNTIYF
TRBV7-2,TRBD1,TRBJ1-1,NA,15,TGTGCCAGCAGCTTAATCGCAGGGGGGACCACTGAAGCTTTCTTT,CASSLIAGGTTEAFF
TRBV5-6,NA,TRBJ1-5,NA,15,TGTGCCAGCAGCTTTAGACAGGCTAGCAATCAGCCCCAGCATTTT,CASSFRQASNQPQHF
TRBV9,TRBD2,TRBJ2-7,NA,15,TGTGCCAGCAGCTCACCCCGGGGGGGCTCGCACGAGCAGTACTTC,CASSSPRGGSHEQYF
TRBV25-1,NA,TRBJ1-6,NA,14,TGTGCCAGCAGCGATCCAGGACTCAATTCACCCCTCCACTTT,CASSDPGLNSPLHF
TRBV7-8,NA,TRBJ2-7,NA,16,TGTGCCAGCAGCTTAGTCTCTGGGCGGGGAGGAGTGGAGCAGTACTTC,CASSLVSGRGGVEQYF
TRBV9,NA,TRBJ1-2,NA,14,TGTGCCAGCAGCGGGCCCGCTGGGAAAGGTGGCTACACCTTC,CASSGPAGKGGYTF
TRBV13,TRBD1,TRBJ1-3,NA,15,TGTGCCAGCAGCGAGGGACAGATCTCTGGAAACACCATATATTTT,CASSEGQISGNTIYF
TRBV5-6,TRBD1,TRBJ2-7,NA,16,TGTGCCAGCAGCACTAGACAGGGCTCGACCCCCTACGAGCAGTACTTC,CASSTRQGSTPYEQYF
TRBV10-3,TRBD1,TRBJ1-5,NA,14,TGTGCCATCAGTGGGGACAGTCCGAATCAGCCCCAGCATTTT,CAISGDSPNQPQHF
TRBV29-1,NA,TRBJ2-5,NA,15,TGCAGCGTTGAAGATGGTCGAAGGGGGAGGGAGACCCAGTACTTC,CSVEDGRRGRETQYF
TRBV19,TRBD1,TRBJ2-7,NA,15,TGTGCCAGTAGCCACGGGACAGGGCTAACCTACGAGCAGTACTTC,CASSHGTGLTYEQYF
TRBV27,NA,TRBJ2-7,few,13,TGTGCCAGCAGTTATAGAGGCTCCTACGAGCAGTACTTC,CASSYRGSYEQYF
TRBV7-9,TRBD2,TRBJ2-2,NA,15,TGTGCCAGCAGCTCATGGAAAAGCGGGGTCGGGGAGCTGTTTTTT,CASSSWKSGVGELFF
TRBV6-5,NA,TRBJ1-2,NA,11,TGTGCCAGCAGGTGGGGGGGTGGCTACACCTTC,CASRWGGGYTF
TRBV4-1,NA,TRBJ1-1,NA,15,TGCGCCAGCAGCCATCTGGGACACCTGAGTCCTGAAGCTTTCTTT,CASSHLGHLSPEAFF
TRBV6-5,TRBD1,TRBJ2-7,once,15,TGTGCCAGCAGCCAAGAACCCAGGGGGCGATACGAGCAGTACTTC,CASSQEPRGRYEQYF
TRBV30,TRBD1,TRBJ1-2,NA,14,TGTGCCTGGAGCCCGGGACAGGGGACAACCGGCTACACCTTC,CAWSPGQGTTGYTF
TRBV27,NA,TRBJ1-5,NA,12,TGTGCCAGCAATAAGGGAAATCAGCCCCAGCATTTT,CASNKGNQPQHF
TRBV19,NA,TRBJ2-7,NA,16,TGTGCCAGTAGTATAGCCGGTAGGGGACACCAATACGAGCAGTACTTC,CASSIAGRGHQYEQYF
TRBV18,TRBD1,TRBJ2-5,NA,15,TGTGCCAGCTCACCGGGACAGGGCCACCAAGAGACCCAGTACTTC,CASSPGQGHQETQYF
TRBV9,NA,TRBJ1-3,NA,15,TGTGCCAGCAGCGTAGGTAACAACTTGGGAAACACCATATATTTT,CASSVGNNLGNTIYF
TRBV7-3,TRBD2,TRBJ2-3,NA,16,TGTGCCAGCAGCTTATTCAGCGGGGGGTCCGCAGATACGCAGTATTTT,CASSLFSGGSADTQYF
TRBV4-1,TRBD1,TRBJ1-6,NA,18,TGCGCCAGCAGCCAAGAGGGCACAGGGGAGACCTATAATTCACCCCTCCACTTT,CASSQEGTGETYNSPLHF
TRBV18,TRBD2,TRBJ2-1,NA,18,TGTGCCAGCTCACCACCGAGGGGATCAAGCGGGGGGAGCAATGAGCAGTTCTTC,CASSPPRGSSGGSNEQFF
TRBV5-1,TRBD1,TRBJ1-6,few,14,TGCGCCAGCAGCCAAACAGGGGGCGATTCACCCCTCCACTTT,CASSQTGGDSPLHF
TRBV4-1,TRBD1,TRBJ2-5,NA,13,TGCGCCAGCAGTCCAGGGGGCACGGAGACCCAGTACTTC,CASSPGGTETQYF
TRBV18,NA,TRBJ2-7,NA,19,TGTGCCAGCTCACCATCCCTACTCCTGACAGACCAGATATCCTACGAGCAGTACTTC,CASSPSLLLTDQISYEQYF
TRBV9,NA,TRBJ1-1,NA,14,TGTGCCAGCAGCCCGGGAAGGGGGGAGAGTGAAGCTTTCTTT,CASSPGRGESEAFF
TRBV5-1,NA,TRBJ2-3,once,12,TGCGCCAGCAGCCTACAGGGAGATACGCAGTATTTT,CASSLQGDTQYF
TRBV30,NA,TRBJ1-2,NA,13,TGTGCCTGGAGTAAACAGGGATTCTATGGCTACACCTTC,CAWSKQGFYGYTF
TRBV29-1,TRBD1,TRBJ2-7,NA,13,TGCAGCGCCGAGACAGGGTATACCTACGAGCAGTACTTC,CSAETGYTYEQYF
TRBV13,TRBD1,TRBJ2-1,NA,20,TGTGCCAGCAGCTTAGAGGGGGACAGGGGGAGCGGGGGCTCCTACAATGAGCAGTTCTTC,CASSLEGDRGSGGSYNEQFF
TRBV2,TRBD2,TRBJ2-1,NA,15,TGTGCCAGCACCATGAGCGGGGGGGCTTTCAATGAGCAGTTCTTC,CASTMSGGAFNEQFF